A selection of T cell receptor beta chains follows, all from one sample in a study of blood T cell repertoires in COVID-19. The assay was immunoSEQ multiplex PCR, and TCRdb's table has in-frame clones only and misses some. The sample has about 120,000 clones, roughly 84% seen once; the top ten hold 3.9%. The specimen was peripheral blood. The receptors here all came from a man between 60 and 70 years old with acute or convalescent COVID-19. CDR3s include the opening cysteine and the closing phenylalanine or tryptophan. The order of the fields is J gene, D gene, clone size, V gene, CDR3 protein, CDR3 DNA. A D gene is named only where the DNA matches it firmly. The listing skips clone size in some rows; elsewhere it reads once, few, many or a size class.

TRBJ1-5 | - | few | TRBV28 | CASNRQRDQPQHF | TGTGCCAGTAACAGACAGCGGGATCAGCCCCAGCATTTT
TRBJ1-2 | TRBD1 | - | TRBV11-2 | CASSRDRGDYGYTF | TGTGCCAGCAGCCGGGACAGGGGAGACTATGGCTACACCTTC
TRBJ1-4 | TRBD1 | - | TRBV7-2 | CASSLQGAGEKLFF | TGTGCCAGCAGCTTACAGGGGGCGGGGGAAAAACTGTTTTTT
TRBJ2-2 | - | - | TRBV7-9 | CASSPQGQGTGELFF | TGTGCCAGCAGCCCGCAGGGGCAGGGCACCGGGGAGCTGTTTTTT
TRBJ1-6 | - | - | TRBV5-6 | CASGPQQNSPLHF | TGTGCCAGCGGGCCACAGCAGAATTCACCCCTCCACTTT
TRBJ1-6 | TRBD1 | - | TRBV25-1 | CASSGPSTGTNSPLHF | TGTGCCAGCAGTGGCCCCTCGACAGGGACTAATTCACCCCTCCACTTT
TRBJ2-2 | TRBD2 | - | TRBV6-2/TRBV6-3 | CASNPAGLAGAGELFF | TGTGCCAGCAACCCCGCGGGACTAGCGGGAGCCGGGGAGCTGTTTTTT
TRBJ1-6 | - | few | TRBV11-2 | CASSSGSDNSPLHF | TGTGCCAGCAGCTCAGGATCGGATAATTCACCCCTCCACTTT
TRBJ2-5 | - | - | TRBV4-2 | CASSQPGPQETQYF | TGTGCCAGCAGCCAACCGGGTCCACAAGAGACCCAGTACTTC
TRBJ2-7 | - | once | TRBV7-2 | CASSLNQGYEQYF | TGTGCCAGCAGCTTAAACCAGGGCTACGAGCAGTACTTC
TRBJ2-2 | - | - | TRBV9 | CASSRSGSGELFF | TGTGCCAGCAGCAGGTCGGGGAGCGGGGAGCTGTTTTTT
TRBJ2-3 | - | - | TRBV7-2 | CASSLWEPPTQYF | TGTGCCAGCAGCTTATGGGAGCCGCCTACGCAGTATTTT
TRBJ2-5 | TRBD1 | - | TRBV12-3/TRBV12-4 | CASRGTGEETQYF | TGTGCCAGCAGAGGGACAGGGGAAGAGACCCAGTACTTC
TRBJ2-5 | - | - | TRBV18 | CASSPPGGETQYF | TGTGCCAGCTCACCCCCCGGAGGGGAGACCCAGTACTTC
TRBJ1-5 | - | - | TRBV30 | CAWAPGNDQPQHF | TGTGCCTGGGCCCCGGGGAACGATCAGCCCCAGCATTTT
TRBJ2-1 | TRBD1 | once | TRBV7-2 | CASSTRTGGEQFF | TGTGCCAGCAGCACCCGGACAGGGGGCGAGCAGTTCTTC
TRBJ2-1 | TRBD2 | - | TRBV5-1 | CASSSREGTYNEQFF | TGCGCCAGCAGCTCGCGGGAGGGCACCTACAATGAGCAGTTCTTC
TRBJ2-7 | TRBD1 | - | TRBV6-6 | CASSSRTGTSSYEQYF | TGTGCCAGCAGTTCGAGGACAGGGACGAGCTCCTACGAGCAGTACTTC
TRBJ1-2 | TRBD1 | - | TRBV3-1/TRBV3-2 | CASSLQGAGESYTF | TGTGCCAGCAGCCTACAGGGGGCTGGAGAAAGCTACACCTTC
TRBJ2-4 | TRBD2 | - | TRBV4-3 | CASSQDTSGRGKNIQYF | TGCGCCAGCAGCCAAGATACGAGCGGGAGGGGGAAAAACATTCAGTACTTC
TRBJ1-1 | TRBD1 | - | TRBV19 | CASTPRVGQGGTEAFF | TGTGCCAGTACCCCTCGGGTGGGGCAGGGGGGCACTGAAGCTTTCTTT
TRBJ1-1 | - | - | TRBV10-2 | CASSEPGRAEAFF | TGCGCCAGCAGTGAACCGGGCAGGGCTGAAGCTTTCTTT
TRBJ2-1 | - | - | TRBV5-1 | CASSPWQGAYNEQFF | TGCGCCAGCAGCCCATGGCAGGGTGCCTACAATGAGCAGTTCTTC
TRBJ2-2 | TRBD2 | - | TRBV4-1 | CASSERIGGSGIGELFF | TGCGCCAGCAGTGAAAGAATCGGCGGGAGCGGAATCGGGGAGCTGTTTTTT
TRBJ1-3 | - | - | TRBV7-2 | CASSLGPTTGFSGNTIYF | TGTGCCAGCAGCTTAGGTCCTACCACAGGGTTCTCTGGAAACACCATATATTTT
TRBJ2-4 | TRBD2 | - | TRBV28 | CASTSGGSGIQYF | TGTGCCAGCACCTCGGGGGGATCGGGCATTCAGTACTTC
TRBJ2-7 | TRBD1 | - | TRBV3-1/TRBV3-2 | CASSRTTGRIPYEQYF | TGTGCCAGCAGCCGGACGACAGGGAGAATCCCCTACGAGCAGTACTTC
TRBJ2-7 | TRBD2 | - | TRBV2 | CASTPLAGVSYEQYF | TGTGCCAGCACCCCACTAGCGGGAGTTTCCTACGAGCAGTACTTC
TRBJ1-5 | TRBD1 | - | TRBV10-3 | CAISESQGAGQPQHF | TGTGCCATCAGTGAGTCACAGGGGGCGGGTCAGCCCCAGCATTTT
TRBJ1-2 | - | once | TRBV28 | CASSSSGQLYGYTF | -
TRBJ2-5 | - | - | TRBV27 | CASSSSQLRETQYF | TGTGCCAGCAGTTCATCACAGCTCCGAGAGACCCAGTACTTC
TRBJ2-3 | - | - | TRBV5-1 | CASSAGGGITDTQYF | TGCGCCAGCAGCGCCGGGGGTGGCATCACAGATACGCAGTATTTT
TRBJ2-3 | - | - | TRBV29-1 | CSVESLPRSTDTQYF | TGCAGCGTTGAATCCTTACCGAGGAGCACAGATACGCAGTATTTT
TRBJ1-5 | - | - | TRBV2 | CASSDWAVNQPQHF | TGTGCCAGCAGTGATTGGGCAGTCAATCAGCCCCAGCATTTT
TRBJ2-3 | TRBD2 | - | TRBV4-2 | CASSQDSSGRAVKDTQYF | TGTGCCAGCAGCCAAGATTCTAGCGGGAGGGCAGTGAAAGATACGCAGTATTTT
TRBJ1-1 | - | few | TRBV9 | CASSVEAGTEAFF | TGTGCCAGCAGCGTAGAGGCGGGGACTGAAGCTTTCTTT
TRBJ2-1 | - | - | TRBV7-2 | CASSLELSPDNNEQFF | TGTGCCAGCAGCTTAGAACTTTCCCCCGATAACAATGAGCAGTTCTTC
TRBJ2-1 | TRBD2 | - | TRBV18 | CASSSGTSGYNEQFF | TGTGCCAGCTCATCCGGGACTAGCGGCTACAATGAGCAGTTCTTC
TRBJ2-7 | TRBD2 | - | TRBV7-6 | CASSLRASGNYEQYF | TGTGCCAGCAGCCTGAGAGCTAGCGGGAATTACGAGCAGTACTTC
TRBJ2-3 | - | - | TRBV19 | CASSLHRVTDTQYF | TGTGCCAGTAGTTTGCACAGGGTTACAGATACGCAGTATTTT
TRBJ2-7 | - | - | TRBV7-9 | CASSLSGDDELYF | TGTGCCAGCAGCTTATCGGGGGACGACGAGCTGTACTTC
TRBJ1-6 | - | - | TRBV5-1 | CASSLREQVSGNSPLHF | TGCGCCAGCAGCTTGAGAGAGCAGGTCTCCGGTAATTCACCCCTCCACTTT
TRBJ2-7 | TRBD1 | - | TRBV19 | CASTLNRGTYEQCF | TGTGCCAGTACCCTCAACAGGGGCACCTACGAGCAGTGCTTC
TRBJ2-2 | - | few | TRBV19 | CASSIDPRAGELFF | TGTGCCAGTAGTATAGATCCGAGGGCCGGGGAGCTGTTTTTT
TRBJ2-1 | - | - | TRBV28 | CASSSRPQGTPYNEQFF | TGTGCCAGCAGTTCCCGGCCACAGGGAACTCCCTACAATGAGCAGTTCTTC
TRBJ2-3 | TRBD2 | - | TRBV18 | CASSPGRRRLAGGTGTDTQYF | TGTGCCAGCTCACCAGGGCGGAGAAGACTAGCGGGAGGGACAGGCACAGATACGCAGTATTTT
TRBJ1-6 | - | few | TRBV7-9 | CASSSTRVVDSPLHF | TGTGCCAGCAGCTCTACCAGGGTAGTGGATTCACCCCTCCACTTT